These 21 T cell receptor beta chains were all obtained from the same sample, sequenced in a study of blood T cell repertoires in COVID-19. Here immunoSEQ multiplex PCR was the method, and the copy in TCRdb shows in-frame clones only, minus some. The sample shows around 67,000 clones, about 81% of them seen only once. Sequenced input: peripheral blood. Every receptor here comes from a human donor in a cohort sampled during active COVID-19.

This rearrangement joins TRBV5-1 to TRBJ1-1; possible D gene TRBD1, 6 bases. V lost 4 bases, J lost 1 base, and 11 bases lay in between. This CDR3 contains 14 residues. Looked up from germline, CDR1 is SGHRS and CDR2 is YFSETQ. The CDR3 loop is CASSPGTSNTEAFF. The CDR3 region has the DNA TGCGCCAGCAGCCCCGGGACATCGAACACTGAAGCTTTCTTT.

This chain connects TRBV4-3 to TRBJ1-6; D is ambiguous. Trimming took off 4 bases at V and 9 bases at J, with 16 bases between the two ends. In germline, CDR1 is LGHNA, CDR2 YSLEER. This CDR3 is 15 amino acids long. The CDR3 DNA reads as TGCGCCAGCAGCCTCCACGTGAATGGAGTTTCACCCCTCCACTTT. Translated, it gives CASSLHVNGVSPLHF.

The chain couples TRBV28 to TRBJ2-7; TRBD2 is a possible D gene (6 bases). There are 14 residues in the CDR3. V lost 3 bases to trimming and J lost 4 bases, with 13 bases between them. CDR1 and CDR2 (germline): MDHEN, SYDVKM. CDR3 in amino acids: CASSLIAEVYEQYF. The CDR3 region has the DNA TGTGCCAGCAGTTTGATAGCGGAGGTATACGAGCAGTACTTC.

The CDR3 bases are TGTGCCAGCAGTGAAGGGACTAGCGGCTCCTACGAGCAGTACTTC. Protein product: CASSEGTSGSYEQYF. This chain links TRBV6-1 with TRBJ2-7, with TRBD2 matching over 10 bases. CDR3 size: 15 residues. Germline CDR1 reads MNHNS; CDR2 reads SASEGT. The V and J ends lost 1 base and 0 bases, in that order; junction bases with no gene match: 0.

The chain employs TRBV6-2 or TRBV6-3 and TRBJ2-1; 13 bases align to TRBD2. Trimming took 2 bases from V and 8 from J; bases not matched to a gene: 3. Germline values: CDR1 MNHEY, CDR2 SVGEGT. The CDR3 is 15 amino acids. This CDR3 is CASSYRTSGSDEQFF. DNA for the CDR3: TGTGCCAGCAGTTACCGGACTAGCGGGAGTGATGAGCAGTTCTTC.

The rearrangement links TRBV12-5 to TRBJ2-1; the match to TRBD1 covers 8 bases. The germline V gene has CDR1 LGHNT and CDR2 FRNRAP. The length of the CDR3 is 15 residues. V dropped 5 bases and J dropped 2; count of bases not matched to a gene: 5. This chain's CDR3 is CASGPGTGPYNEQFF. The CDR3 DNA is TGTGCTAGTGGTCCCGGGACAGGACCCTACAATGAGCAGTTCTTC.

The chain links TRBV18 to TRBJ1-2; 9 bases are a match to TRBD1. This CDR3 region has 16 residues. V lost 1 base to trimming and J lost 1 base; unmatched junction nucleotides: 4. Germline V gene sequence: CDR1 KGHSH, CDR2 LQKENI. In DNA form, the CDR3 reads TGTGCCAGCTCACCACAAAGGGACAGGGTTAACTATGGCTACACCTTC. Translation: CASSPQRDRVNYGYTF.

The J gene is TRBJ2-5, the V gene TRBV30, with 7 bases lining up with TRBD1. The CDR3 consists of 17 residues. Germline V gene data show CDR1 as GTSNPN and CDR2 as SVGIG (reference sequence). V trimming: 4 bases; J trimming: 7 bases; junction bases outside the gene matches: 21. The CDR3 protein is CAWTSSGTAVWLGTQYF. The CDR3 DNA follows: TGTGCCTGGACCTCTTCCGGGACAGCCGTGTGGTTGGGGACCCAGTACTTC.

The V gene is TRBV11-3, the J gene TRBJ1-4; maybe TRBD1 (6 bases). There are 17 residues in the CDR3. Trimming removed 3 bases from V and 4 bases from J, with 18 bases in between. Germline CDR1 is SGHNT and CDR2 is YENEEA. CDR3 nucleotides: TGTGCCAGCAGCTTTCCTGTGGACAGACCAATTAATGAAAAACTGTTTTTT. Its translation: CASSFPVDRPINEKLFF.

This sequence joins TRBV19 and TRBJ2-7; perhaps TRBD2 as D (6 bases). Germline CDR1 LNHDA, CDR2 SQIVND (reference sequence). The CDR3 length is 15 residues. Trimming took off 5 bases at V and 2 bases at J, with 16 bases between the two ends. DNA of the CDR3: TGTGCCAGTAGTCTATCCGGGACTCCTACCTACGAGCAGTACTTC. Protein: CASSLSGTPTYEQYF.

This clone was counted only a few times. V and J are TRBV2 and TRBJ1-2; TRBD1 agrees at 7 bases. This CDR3 is built from 13 residues. CDR1 and CDR2 (germline): SNHLY, FYNNEI. V dropped 8 bases and J dropped 5; count of bases not matched to a gene: 8. CDR3 protein: CASGKGANYGYTF. As DNA, the CDR3 is TGTGCCAGCGGGAAGGGGGCAAATTATGGCTACACCTTC.

This rearrangement joins TRBV21-1 to TRBJ2-1; TRBD2 reflects the table's D call only, with no check against the DNA. TRBV21-1 is noted as a pseudogene. This CDR3 comprises 18 residues. CDR3 sequence reads: CASSKDMLWREGNNEQFF. CDR3 DNA sequence: TGTGCCAGCAGCAAAGATATGCTTTGGCGGGAGGGAAACAATGAGCAGTTCTTC.

The rearrangement uses TRBV28 and TRBJ1-5, with TRBD1 matching 7 bases. V lost 5 bases and J lost 4; bases outside the gene matches: 11. Germline V CDR1 and CDR2: MDHEN, SYDVKM. The CDR3 is 16 amino acids. The CDR3 loop reads CASSPAGGRRNQPQHF. CDR3 nucleotides: TGTGCCAGCAGTCCGGCAGGGGGGAGAAGAAATCAGCCCCAGCATTTT.

The J gene is TRBJ1-3, the V gene TRBV6-5, with TRBD1 matching 9 bases. The V gene's germline CDR1 is MNHEY and CDR2 SVGAGI. The V gene end was trimmed by 5 bases and the J gene end by 8 bases; junction bases not matched to a gene: 4. The CDR3 length is 13 residues. This CDR3 reads CASSTGGADTIYF. The CDR3 DNA reads TGTGCCAGCAGTACAGGGGGCGCGGACACCATATATTTT.

The chain links TRBV5-4 to TRBJ2-1; 7 bases are shared with TRBD1. Germline V gene data show CDR1 as SGHNT and CDR2 as YYREEE (reference sequence). V lost 9 bases to trimming and J lost 7 bases; unmatched junction nucleotides: 7. This CDR3 has 12 amino acids. Written as DNA, the CDR3 is TGTGCCAAAACGCCGACAGGGAATGAGCAGTTCTTC. This encodes CAKTPTGNEQFF. The entire variable domain, with the rest obtained from reference TRBV5-4 and TRBJ2-1, is as follows: ETGVTQSPTHLIKTRGQQVTLRCSSQSGHNTVSWYQQALGQGPQFIFQYYREEENGRGNFPPRFSGLQFPNYSSELNVNALELDDSALYLCAKTPTGNEQFFGPGTRLTVL.

The CDR3 DNA is TGTGCCAGCAGTTTTGTGAGGGTCCGAGAGACCCAGTACTTC. The encoded protein is CASSFVRVRETQYF. V and J are TRBV28 and TRBJ2-5, with a possible D match to TRBD2 (5 bases). This CDR3 has 14 amino acids. The germline V and J ends were trimmed by 3 bases and 4 bases, with 12 bases remaining between them. CDR1 is MDHEN, CDR2 SYDVKM, per germline.

This clone showed up many times. V usage is TRBV11-2 and J usage is TRBJ2-7, with a tentative D call TRBD2 (5 bases). The ends were cut back, 4 bases at V and 5 bases at J, with 18 bases in the middle. Per germline, CDR1 SGHAT and CDR2 FQNNGV. The CDR3 loop spans 15 amino acids. CDR3 residues: CASSSLRREVHEQYF. The CDR3 DNA reads TGTGCCAGCAGCTCCCTCCGACGGGAAGTCCACGAGCAGTACTTC.

This clone was detected only a few times. The chain is built from TRBV14 and TRBJ1-6; D is perhaps TRBD1 (5 bases). The germline CDR1 and CDR2 sequences are SGHDN and FVKESK. V lost 4 bases and J 6 bases, leaving 10 bases between the germline ends. This CDR3 has 14 amino acids. The DNA for the CDR3 is TGTGCCAGCAGCCGGGGACTGATTAATTCACCCCTCCACTTT. Translated: CASSRGLINSPLHF.

As DNA, the CDR3 is TGCGCCAGCAGTGAGTCGGTCGGGGGAACTGAAGCTTTCTTT. Its translation: CASSESVGGTEAFF. The J gene is TRBJ1-1, the V gene TRBV10-1; a weak D match, TRBD1 (5 bases). The CDR3 totals 14 residues. V was trimmed by 0 bases and J by 5 bases, leaving 10 bases between them. CDR1 is WNHNN, CDR2 SYGVQD, per germline (reference sequence).

The chain carries TRBV30 and TRBJ2-7; 7 nucleotides match TRBD2. This CDR3 is built from 14 residues. V lost 0 bases and J lost 3; bases outside the gene matches: 5. CDR1 and CDR2 from the germline V gene are GTSNPN and SVGIG (reference sequence). The CDR3 loop reads CAWSVQPSGYEQYF. CDR3 DNA sequence: TGTGCCTGGAGTGTACAGCCTAGCGGCTACGAGCAGTACTTC.

This rearrangement joins TRBV5-6 to TRBJ2-1; D is unresolved. The CDR3 runs 16 residues. Trimming removed 0 bases at V and 6 bases at J, with 16 bases between. From germline, CDR1 is SGHDT and CDR2 YYEEEE. The CDR3 is CASSLAWLSGINEQFF. DNA for the CDR3: TGTGCCAGCAGCTTGGCGTGGTTATCAGGAATCAATGAGCAGTTCTTC.